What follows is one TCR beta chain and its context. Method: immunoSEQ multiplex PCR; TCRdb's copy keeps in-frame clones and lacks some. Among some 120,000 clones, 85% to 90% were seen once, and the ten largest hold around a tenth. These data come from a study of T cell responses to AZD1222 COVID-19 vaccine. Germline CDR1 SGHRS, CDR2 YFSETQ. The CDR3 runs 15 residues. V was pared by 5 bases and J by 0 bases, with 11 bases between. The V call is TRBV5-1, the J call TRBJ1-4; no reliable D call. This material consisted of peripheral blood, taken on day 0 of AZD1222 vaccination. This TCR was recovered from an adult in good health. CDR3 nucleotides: TGCGCCAGCAGAAAGGGCGACACAACTAATGAAAAACTGTTTTTT. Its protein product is CASRKGDTTNEKLFF.